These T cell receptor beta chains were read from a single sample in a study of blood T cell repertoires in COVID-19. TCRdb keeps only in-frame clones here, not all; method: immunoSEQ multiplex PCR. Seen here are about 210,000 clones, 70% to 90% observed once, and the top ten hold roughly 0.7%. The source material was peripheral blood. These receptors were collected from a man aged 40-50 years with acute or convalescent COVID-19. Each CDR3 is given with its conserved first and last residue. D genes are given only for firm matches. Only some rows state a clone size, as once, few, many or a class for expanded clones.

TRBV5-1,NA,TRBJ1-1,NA,TGCGCCAGCAGCTTAGAGGTTGTAGGCTCAGAAGCTTTCTTT,CASSLEVVGSEAFF
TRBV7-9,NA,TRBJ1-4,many,TGTGCCAGCAGCTTAGCAGGGGGTAGTGAAAAACTGTTTTTT,CASSLAGGSEKLFF
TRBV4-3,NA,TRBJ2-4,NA,TGCGCCAGCAGCCAAGATGGGCAAGCCAAAAACATTCAGTACTTC,CASSQDGQAKNIQYF
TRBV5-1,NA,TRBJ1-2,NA,TGCGCCAGCAGCGACCAGGGGAACTATGGCTACACCTTC,CASSDQGNYGYTF
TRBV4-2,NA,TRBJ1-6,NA,TGTGCCAGCAGCCAAGGGGGCAGTTATAATTCACCCCTCCACTTT,CASSQGGSYNSPLHF
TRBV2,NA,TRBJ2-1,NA,TGTGCCAGCAGTGAAGGAAGGGGCAATGAGCAGTTCTTC,CASSEGRGNEQFF
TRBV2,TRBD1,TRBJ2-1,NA,TGTGCCAGCAGTGACGCGGGACAGGGCTACAATGAGCAGTTCTTC,CASSDAGQGYNEQFF
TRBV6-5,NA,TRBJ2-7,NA,TGTGCCAGCAGTTACTCGCATGTTCGGGATTACGAGCAGTACTTC,CASSYSHVRDYEQYF
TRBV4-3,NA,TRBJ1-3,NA,TGCGCCAGCAGCCCCGTGGAGGGGTCCGGAAACACCATATATTTT,CASSPVEGSGNTIYF
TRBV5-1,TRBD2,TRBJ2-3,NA,TGCGCCAGCAGCTATAGCGGGCCTAGCACAGATACGCAGTATTTT,CASSYSGPSTDTQYF
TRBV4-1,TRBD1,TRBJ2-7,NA,TGCGCCAGCAGCGTTAACAGGGGGCACGAGCAGTACTTC,CASSVNRGHEQYF
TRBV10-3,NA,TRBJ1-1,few,TGTGCCACCGCAGGGAACACTGAAGCTTTCTTT,CATAGNTEAFF
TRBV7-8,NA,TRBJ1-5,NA,TGTGCCAGCAGCTTTGACCGTACGGGACATAGCAATCAGCCCCAGCATTTT,CASSFDRTGHSNQPQHF
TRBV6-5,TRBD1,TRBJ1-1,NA,TGTGCCAGCAGTTACACCGACACAGGGGGGGCAACTGAAGCTTTCTTT,CASSYTDTGGATEAFF
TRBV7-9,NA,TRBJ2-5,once,TGTGCCAGCAGCTACCAGGGGGGCCAAGAGACCCAGTACTTC,CASSYQGGQETQYF
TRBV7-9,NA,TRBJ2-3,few,TGTGCCACAAAAGAGGCAGGGATGGGGGATACGCAGTATTTT,CATKEAGMGDTQYF
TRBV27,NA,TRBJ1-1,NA,TGTGCCAGCAGTCCTCGACAGGTGTCTAACACTGAAGCTTTCTTT,CASSPRQVSNTEAFF
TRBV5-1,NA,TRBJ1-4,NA,TGCGCCAGCAGCTTGGGCGGGGAAGGTGAAAAACTGTTTTTT,CASSLGGEGEKLFF
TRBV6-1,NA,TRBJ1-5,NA,TGTGCCAGCAGTGAATGGGGGGGGCTTAATAGCAATCAGCCCCAGCATTTT,CASSEWGGLNSNQPQHF
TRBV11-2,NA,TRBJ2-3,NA,TGTGCCAGCAGCTTAAGTAGGAGCGTAACAGATACGCAGTATTTT,CASSLSRSVTDTQYF
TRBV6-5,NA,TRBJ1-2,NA,TGTGCCAGCAGTTACTCCCCAGGGAACTATGGCTACACCTTC,CASSYSPGNYGYTF
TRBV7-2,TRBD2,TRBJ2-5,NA,TGTGCCAGCAGCGGGGGACTAGCAGAAGAGACCCAGTACTTC,CASSGGLAEETQYF
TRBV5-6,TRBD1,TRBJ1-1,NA,TGTGCCAGCAGCTTACCGCGGGACAGACGAGACACTGAAGCTTTCTTT,CASSLPRDRRDTEAFF
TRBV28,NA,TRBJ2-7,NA,TGTGCCAGCAGTCCGGAGGGTCTCTACGAGCAGTACTTC,CASSPEGLYEQYF
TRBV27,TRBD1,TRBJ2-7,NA,TGTGCCAGCAGTTCCCGGACAGGGCATGAGCAGTACTTC,CASSSRTGHEQYF
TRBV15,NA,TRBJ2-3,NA,TGTGCCACCAGCAGAGAACGGTTCACTAGCACAGATACGCAGTATTTT,CATSRERFTSTDTQYF
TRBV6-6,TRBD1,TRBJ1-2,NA,TGTGCCAGCAGCTCCAGTGACAGGGGTTATGATGGCTACACCTTC,CASSSSDRGYDGYTF
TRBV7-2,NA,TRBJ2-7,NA,TGTGCCAGCAGCCAGGCGATGACCTCCTACGAGCAGTACTTC,CASSQAMTSYEQYF
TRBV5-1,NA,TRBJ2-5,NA,TGCGCCAGCAGGCGTACCGTTCTGTTCCAAGAGACCCAGTACTTC,CASRRTVLFQETQYF
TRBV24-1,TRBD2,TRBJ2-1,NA,TGTGCCACAGCTAGCGGGAGAGTTAGGGATGAGCAGTTCTTC,CATASGRVRDEQFF
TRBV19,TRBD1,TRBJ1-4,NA,TGTGCCAGTAACGACCCCACAGGGGCCGCTAATGAAAAACTGTTTTTT,CASNDPTGAANEKLFF
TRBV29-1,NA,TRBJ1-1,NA,TGCAGCGTTGAACCCCCAGGGTTGGCTGAAGCTTTCTTT,CSVEPPGLAEAFF
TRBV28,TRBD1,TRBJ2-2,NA,TGTGCCAGCAGTCCGACAGGGTCGGGCACCGGGGAGCTGTTTTTT,CASSPTGSGTGELFF
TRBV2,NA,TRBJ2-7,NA,TGTGCCAGCAGTTACAGGGACGAGCAGTACTTC,CASSYRDEQYF
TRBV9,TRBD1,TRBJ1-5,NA,TGTGCCAGCAGCGTAGGGACAGGGAGGAATCAGCCCCAGCATTTT,CASSVGTGRNQPQHF
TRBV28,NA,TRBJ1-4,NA,TGTGCCAGCACCGGACTCAATGAAAAACTGTTTTTT,CASTGLNEKLFF
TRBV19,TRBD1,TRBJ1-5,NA,TGTGCCAGTGCCGGGACAGGGACAAGGGGGGGCAATCAGCCCCAGCATTTT,CASAGTGTRGGNQPQHF
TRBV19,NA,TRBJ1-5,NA,TGTGCCAGTAGTGGAGAACAGGTCAGTCGGTATGGCAATCAGCCCCAGCATTTT,CASSGEQVSRYGNQPQHF
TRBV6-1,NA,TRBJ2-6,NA,TGTGCCAGCAGTGAATACTTCGAGAGGGTCGCCTCCGGGGCCAACGTCCTGACTTTC,CASSEYFERVASGANVLTF
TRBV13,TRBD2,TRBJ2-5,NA,TGTGCCAGCAGCTTAGCGGTCGGACTAGCGGGAGTCATGTACCAAGAGACCCAGTACTTC,CASSLAVGLAGVMYQETQYF
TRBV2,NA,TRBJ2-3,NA,TGTGCCAGCAGGGGACTTATTAGCACAGATACGCAGTATTTT,CASRGLISTDTQYF
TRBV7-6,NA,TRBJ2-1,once,TGTGCCAGCAGTTATGGACAGAATGAGCAGTTCTTC,CASSYGQNEQFF
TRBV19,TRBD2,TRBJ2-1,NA,TGTGCCACACGACTAGCGGGAGAATTTGAGCAGTTCTTC,CATRLAGEFEQFF
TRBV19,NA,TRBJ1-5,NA,TGTGCCAGCCGAAGAGAGGCGGGCAATCAGCCCCAGCATTTT,CASRREAGNQPQHF
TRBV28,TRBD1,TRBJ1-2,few,TGTGCCAGCAAGGACCCCGGGACAGACTATGGCTACACCTTC,CASKDPGTDYGYTF
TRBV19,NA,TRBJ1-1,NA,TGTGCCAGTAGCGTACAGCAATCTGGCACTGAAGCTTTCTTT,CASSVQQSGTEAFF
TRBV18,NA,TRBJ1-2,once,TGTGCCAGCTCACCGTCCGGGGGACCTAACGCTCATGGCTACACCTTC,CASSPSGGPNAHGYTF
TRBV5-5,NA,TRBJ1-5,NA,TGTGCCAGCATGTTTGGTGAGATCAATCAGCCCCAGCATTTT,CASMFGEINQPQHF
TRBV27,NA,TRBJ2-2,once,TGTGCCAGCAGTTTCGACAGATACACCGGGGAGCTGTTTTTT,CASSFDRYTGELFF
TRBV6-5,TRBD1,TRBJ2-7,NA,TGTGCCAGCAGCCGGGACAGGATTGACGAGCAGTACTTC,CASSRDRIDEQYF
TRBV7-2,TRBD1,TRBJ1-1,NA,TGTGCCAGCAGCTTAGGGCACGACAGGGTCACTGAAGCTTTCTTT,CASSLGHDRVTEAFF
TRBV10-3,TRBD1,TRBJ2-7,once,TGTGCCATCAGAGCTCGGGACAGCCAAGCTTACGAGCAGTACTTC,CAIRARDSQAYEQYF
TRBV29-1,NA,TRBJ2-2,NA,TGCAGCGTTGGGTTAGAGGGGGCGAACACCGGGGAGCTGTTTTTT,CSVGLEGANTGELFF
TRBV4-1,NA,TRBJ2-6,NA,TGCGCCAGCAGCCAAGATCGGGGGATGAGCTCTGGGGCCAACGTCCTGACTTTC,CASSQDRGMSSGANVLTF
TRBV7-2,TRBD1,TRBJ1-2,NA,TGTGCCAGCAGCTTAGCAGGGACAGGGGACTATGGCTACACCTTC,CASSLAGTGDYGYTF
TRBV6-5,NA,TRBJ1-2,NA,TGTGCCAGCTCCGGGAAGGGTGTCTATGGCTACACCTTC,CASSGKGVYGYTF
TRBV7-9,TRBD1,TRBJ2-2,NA,TGTGCCAGCAGCCCCGGGACAGGGGGCGGCGGGGAGCTGTTTTTT,CASSPGTGGGGELFF
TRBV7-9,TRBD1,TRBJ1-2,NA,TGTGCCAGCAGCCCCGGGACAGGGCTCTATGGCTACACCTTC,CASSPGTGLYGYTF
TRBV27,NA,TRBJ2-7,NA,TGTGCCAGCAGTTCGACTAGTTTCTACGAGCAGTACTTC,CASSSTSFYEQYF